These T cell receptor beta chains were read from a single sample in a study of glioma-infiltrating T cells. TCRdb fed the multiplex PCR reads into MiXCR, producing one record per CDR3 protein. The sample lists more than 350,000 distinct CDR3 sequences, around 45% seen once, with more than 10% in the top ten. Source material: glioma tissue, nonneoplastic brain tissue, or PBMCs (not recorded which). The receptors stem from a human donor with low-grade glioma or glioblastoma, undergoing nonglioma brain surgery, or in good health (not recorded which). Both conserved end residues are part of each CDR3. The D gene is left open where the match is weak. Expanded clones are given a class, and other clones once, few, many or no size at all.

J: TRBJ2-7; V: TRBV7-2; D: NA; size: NA; CDR3: CASSFRDPSYEQYF; DNA: TGTGCCAGCAGCTTCCGGGACCCTTCCTACGAGCAGTACTTC
J: TRBJ2-7; V: TRBV3-1; D: NA; size: NA; CDR3: CASSQTRGEQYF; DNA: TGTGCCAGCAGCCAAACAAGGGGAGAGCAGTACTTC
J: TRBJ2-4; V: TRBV28; D: TRBD1; size: NA; CDR3: CASLPIWTGAKNIQYF; DNA: TGTGCCAGCCTACCAATTTGGACAGGGGCCAAAAACATTCAGTACTTC
J: TRBJ2-7; V: TRBV27; D: NA; size: few; CDR3: CASSLRAGIRYEQHF; DNA: TGTGCCAGCAGTTTAAGGGCAGGGATCCGCTACGAGCAGCACTTC
J: TRBJ1-5; V: TRBV4-2; D: NA; size: few; CDR3: CASSQGYGRPQHF; DNA: TGTGCCAGCAGCCAAGGTTATGGGCGGCCCCAGCATTTT
J: TRBJ2-1; V: TRBV5-1; D: NA; size: few; CDR3: CASSLRLVNDEQFF; DNA: TGCGCCAGCAGCTTAAGACTAGTTAACGATGAGCAGTTCTTC
J: TRBJ2-7; V: TRBV7-2; D: NA; size: NA; CDR3: CASTLRGYFYEQYF; DNA: TGTGCCAGCACCCTGAGAGGCTACTTCTACGAGCAGTACTTC
J: TRBJ2-3; V: TRBV27; D: TRBD2; size: many; CDR3: CATQGLAGYTQYF; DNA: TGTGCCACTCAGGGACTAGCGGGGTATACGCAGTATTTT
J: TRBJ1-1; V: TRBV24-1; D: NA; size: once; CDR3: CSSKEGLNTEAFF; DNA: TGTTCCAGTAAGGAGGGGCTAAACACTGAAGCTTTCTTT
J: TRBJ1-5; V: TRBV6-1; D: TRBD1; size: once; CDR3: CASSPDRGRHSNQPQHF; DNA: TGTGCCAGCAGCCCGGACAGGGGGCGGCATAGCAATCAGCCCCAGCATTTT
J: TRBJ1-2; V: TRBV6-1; D: NA; size: NA; CDR3: CASRPDRLYGYTF; DNA: TGTGCCAGCAGGCCCGACAGGCTCTATGGCTACACCTTC
J: TRBJ1-3; V: TRBV28; D: NA; size: many; CDR3: CASSRPTVSGNTIYF; DNA: TGTGCCAGCAGTCGACCGACAGTCTCTGGAAACACCATATATTTT
J: TRBJ2-1; V: TRBV24-1; D: TRBD2; size: NA; CDR3: CATSDALAAEYNEQFF; DNA: TGTGCCACCAGTGATGCACTAGCGGCCGAGTACAATGAGCAGTTCTTC
J: TRBJ1-6; V: TRBV6-9; D: NA; size: NA; CDR3: CASSFESLTENSPLHF; DNA: TGTGCCAGCAGTTTTGAGTCCCTGACAGAAAATTCACCCCTCCACTTT
J: TRBJ2-1; V: TRBV28; D: NA; size: NA; CDR3: CAISRTGSSYNEQFF; DNA: TGTGCCATCAGCAGGACGGGGAGCTCCTACAATGAGCAGTTCTTC
J: TRBJ1-6; V: TRBV27; D: NA; size: NA; CDR3: CARSLWGRGNNSPLHF; DNA: TGTGCCAGAAGTTTATGGGGCAGGGGAAATAATTCACCCCTCCACTTT
J: TRBJ1-2; V: TRBV7-9; D: NA; size: NA; CDR3: CASSLGPTYGYTF; DNA: TGTGCCAGCAGCTTAGGACCGACTTATGGCTACACCTTC
J: TRBJ2-4; V: TRBV12-3/TRBV12-4; D: NA; size: NA; CDR3: CASSPQNIQYF; DNA: TGTGCCAGCAGCCCTCAAAACATTCAGTACTTC
J: TRBJ2-7; V: TRBV27; D: TRBD2; size: many; CDR3: CASSLGTSGIKQYF; DNA: TGTGCCAGCAGTTTGGGAACTAGCGGGATCAAGCAGTACTTC
J: TRBJ2-5; V: TRBV7-2; D: NA; size: NA; CDR3: CASSPWGGVGETQYF; DNA: TGTGCCAGCAGCCCCTGGGGCGGGGTGGGAGAGACCCAGTACTTC
J: TRBJ1-2; V: TRBV28; D: NA; size: many; CDR3: CASSSRVYGYTF; DNA: TGTGCCAGCAGTTCAAGGGTCTATGGCTACACCTTC
J: TRBJ1-6; V: TRBV7-9; D: NA; size: NA; CDR3: CASSVVPSPLHF; DNA: TGTGCCAGCAGCGTCGTCCCTTCACCCCTCCACTTT
J: TRBJ2-7; V: TRBV7-2; D: NA; size: NA; CDR3: CASSPVPYEQYF; DNA: TGTGCCAGCAGCCCGGTCCCCTACGAGCAGTACTTC
J: TRBJ2-3; V: TRBV20-1; D: TRBD2; size: NA; CDR3: CSARDEELADPRIGTDTQYF; DNA: TGCAGTGCTAGAGATGAGGAACTAGCGGACCCGCGGATAGGCACAGATACGCAGTATTTT
J: TRBJ2-5; V: TRBV28; D: TRBD1; size: many; CDR3: CASSPRTGDETQYF; DNA: TGTGCCAGCAGTCCCCGGACAGGGGACGAGACCCAGTACTTC
J: TRBJ2-1; V: TRBV4-2; D: TRBD2; size: many; CDR3: CASSPLAGEQFF; DNA: TGTGCCAGCAGCCCACTAGCGGGAGAGCAGTTCTTC
J: TRBJ2-1; V: TRBV2; D: TRBD2; size: few; CDR3: CASTTGGDEQFF; DNA: TGTGCCAGCACGACGGGAGGCGATGAGCAGTTCTTC
J: TRBJ2-1; V: TRBV2; D: TRBD2; size: NA; CDR3: CASSTSVSGFF; DNA: TGTGCCAGCAGCACTAGCGTGAGTGGGTTCTTC
J: TRBJ2-5; V: TRBV5-8; D: TRBD2; size: NA; CDR3: CASSPGREGATETQYF; DNA: TGTGCCAGCAGCCCGGGGAGGGAAGGGGCAACAGAGACCCAGTACTTC
J: TRBJ2-7; V: TRBV15; D: NA; size: few; CDR3: CATSIYTGSSYEQYF; DNA: TGTGCCACCAGCATCTACACAGGGTCATCCTACGAGCAGTACTTC
J: TRBJ2-3; V: TRBV28; D: NA; size: many; CDR3: CASSLWRPGADTQYF; DNA: TGTGCCAGCAGTTTATGGCGCCCCGGGGCAGATACGCAGTATTTT
J: TRBJ1-5; V: TRBV28; D: TRBD1; size: few; CDR3: CASSLFRVKGQPRSNQPQHF; DNA: TGTGCCAGCAGTTTATTTCGGGTGAAGGGACAGCCACGTAGCAATCAGCCCCAGCATTTT
J: TRBJ2-1; V: TRBV11-3; D: NA; size: many; CDR3: CASTETDPYNEQFF; DNA: TGTGCCAGCACCGAGACAGACCCCTACAATGAGCAGTTCTTC
J: TRBJ1-6; V: TRBV6-5; D: NA; size: NA; CDR3: CASSYTSPSSYNSPLHF; DNA: TGTGCCAGCAGTTACACGAGCCCCAGCTCCTATAATTCACCCCTCCACTTT
J: TRBJ2-7; V: TRBV2; D: NA; size: many; CDR3: CASSALIYEQYF; DNA: TGTGCCAGCAGTGCACTTATCTACGAGCAGTACTTC
J: TRBJ1-5; V: TRBV6-5; D: NA; size: once; CDR3: CASSYGSGQPQHF; DNA: TGTGCCAGCAGTTACGGGAGCGGGCAGCCCCAGCATTTT
J: TRBJ2-7; V: TRBV15; D: NA; size: few; CDR3: CATSRSGNYEQYF; DNA: TGTGCCACCAGCAGGAGCGGCAACTACGAGCAGTACTTC
J: TRBJ2-1; V: TRBV15; D: NA; size: NA; CDR3: CATSRDPLSGNEQFF; DNA: TGTGCCACCAGCAGAGATCCCCTTAGCGGAAATGAGCAGTTCTTC
J: TRBJ1-2; V: TRBV6-2/TRBV6-3; D: TRBD1; size: many; CDR3: CASSYDWDRGFYGYTF; DNA: TGTGCCAGCAGTTACGACTGGGACAGGGGGTTCTATGGCTACACCTTC
J: TRBJ2-1; V: TRBV3-1; D: NA; size: once; CDR3: CASSQVIGNELVNEQFF; DNA: TGTGCCAGCAGCCAAGTGATCGGAAATGAGCTGGTCAATGAGCAGTTCTTC
J: TRBJ2-7; V: TRBV5-1; D: NA; size: NA; CDR3: CASSLGSLGQPLSYEQYF; DNA: TGCGCCAGCAGCTTGGGCTCTCTCGGACAGCCACTCTCCTACGAGCAGTACTTC
J: TRBJ2-1; V: TRBV29-1; D: NA; size: NA; CDR3: CSAPKGGIRDEQFF; DNA: TGCAGCGCCCCGAAGGGGGGGATTAGAGATGAGCAGTTCTTC
J: TRBJ2-1; V: TRBV27; D: TRBD2; size: many; CDR3: CASSMTSGGDEQFF; DNA: TGTGCCAGCAGTATGACTAGCGGGGGGGATGAGCAGTTCTTC
J: TRBJ2-1; V: TRBV6-2/TRBV6-3; D: TRBD2; size: NA; CDR3: CAGSSQTPTSGRNYNEQFF; DNA: TGTGCCGGCAGTTCTCAAACCCCGACTAGCGGGAGGAACTACAATGAGCAGTTCTTC
J: TRBJ1-1; V: TRBV2; D: NA; size: NA; CDR3: CASGGERNTEAFF; DNA: TGTGCCAGTGGGGGAGAGCGGAACACTGAAGCTTTCTTT
J: TRBJ2-7; V: TRBV7-8; D: NA; size: few; CDR3: CASSSPTGLTYEQYF; DNA: TGTGCCAGCAGCTCTCCGACAGGACTAACCTACGAGCAGTACTTC
J: TRBJ2-1; V: TRBV4-2; D: NA; size: NA; CDR3: CASSQEGRTTYNEQFF; DNA: TGTGCCAGCAGCCAAGAGGGGAGGACAACCTACAATGAGCAGTTCTTC
J: TRBJ1-2; V: TRBV11-2; D: NA; size: NA; CDR3: CASSLGWRARGYTF; DNA: TGTGCCAGCAGCTTAGGATGGAGGGCTCGTGGCTACACCTTC
J: TRBJ1-2; V: TRBV28; D: NA; size: many; CDR3: CASSLTTDTARGYTF; DNA: TGTGCCAGCAGTCTAACGACAGATACCGCAAGAGGCTACACCTTC
J: TRBJ2-7; V: TRBV20-1; D: NA; size: NA; CDR3: CSAREGGYEQYF; DNA: TGCAGTGCTAGAGAGGGGGGTTACGAGCAGTACTTC
J: TRBJ2-1; V: TRBV20-1; D: NA; size: NA; CDR3: CSARDLSARVSYNEQFF; DNA: TGCAGTGCTAGAGATTTAAGCGCGAGAGTCTCCTACAATGAGCAGTTCTTC
J: TRBJ1-1; V: TRBV15; D: TRBD1; size: NA; CDR3: CATSRGARQGATKAFF; DNA: TGTGCCACCAGCAGAGGAGCGCGACAGGGGGCCACTAAAGCTTTCTTT
J: TRBJ1-5; V: TRBV20-1; D: TRBD1; size: many; CDR3: CSAREFRTGEGQPQHF; DNA: TGCAGTGCTAGAGAATTTCGGACAGGGGAAGGGCAGCCCCAGCATTTT
J: TRBJ1-1; V: TRBV7-9; D: NA; size: NA; CDR3: CASRSGTAMNTEGFF; DNA: TGTGCCAGCAGATCCGGGACGGCTATGAACACTGAAGGTTTCTTT